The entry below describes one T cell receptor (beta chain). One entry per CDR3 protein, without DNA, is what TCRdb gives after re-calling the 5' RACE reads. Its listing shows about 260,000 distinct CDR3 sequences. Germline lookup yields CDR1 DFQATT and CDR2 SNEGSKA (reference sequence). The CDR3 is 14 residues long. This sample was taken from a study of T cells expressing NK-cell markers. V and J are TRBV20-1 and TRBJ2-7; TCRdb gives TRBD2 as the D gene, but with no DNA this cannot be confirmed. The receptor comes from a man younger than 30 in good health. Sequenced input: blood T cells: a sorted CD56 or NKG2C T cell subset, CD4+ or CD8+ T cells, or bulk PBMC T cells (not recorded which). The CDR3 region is CSAAAGGPSYEQYF.